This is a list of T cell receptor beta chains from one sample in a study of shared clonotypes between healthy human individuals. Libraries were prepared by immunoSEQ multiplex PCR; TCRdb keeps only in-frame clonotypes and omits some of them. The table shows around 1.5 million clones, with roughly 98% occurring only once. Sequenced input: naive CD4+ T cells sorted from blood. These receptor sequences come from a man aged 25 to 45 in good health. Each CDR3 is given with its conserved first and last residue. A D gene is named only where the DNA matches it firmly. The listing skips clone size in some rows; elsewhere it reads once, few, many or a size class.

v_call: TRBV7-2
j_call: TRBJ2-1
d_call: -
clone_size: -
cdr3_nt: TGTGCCAGCAGCCTCATAAGGTCGGGCGTCTATGAGCAGTTCTTC
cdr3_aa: CASSLIRSGVYEQFF

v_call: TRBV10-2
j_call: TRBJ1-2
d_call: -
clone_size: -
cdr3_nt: TGCGCCAGCAGTGATCCGGGGGGATTAGGTCCCCTGAGGGATGGCTACACCTTC
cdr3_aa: CASSDPGGLGPLRDGYTF

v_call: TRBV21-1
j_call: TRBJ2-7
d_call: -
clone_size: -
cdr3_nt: TGTGCCAGCAGCAAAGCGTTGGGGAACGAGCAGTACTTC
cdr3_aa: CASSKALGNEQYF

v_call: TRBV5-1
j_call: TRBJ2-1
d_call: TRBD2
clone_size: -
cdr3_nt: TGCGCCAGCAGCCCTAGCGGGAGCGATGAGCAGTTCTTC
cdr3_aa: CASSPSGSDEQFF

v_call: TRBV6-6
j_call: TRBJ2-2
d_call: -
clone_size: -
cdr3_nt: TGTGCCAGCAGTTACGTAGTCCCCGGGGAGCTGTTTTTT
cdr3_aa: CASSYVVPGELFF

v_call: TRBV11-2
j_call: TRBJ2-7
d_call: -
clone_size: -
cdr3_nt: TGTGCCAGCAGCTTAGATAGGTTATACGAGCAGTACTTC
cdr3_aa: CASSLDRLYEQYF

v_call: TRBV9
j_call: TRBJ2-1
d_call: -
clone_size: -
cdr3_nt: TGTGCCAGCAGCGTAGCCCTGTTAAAAGGGCTGCATGAGCAGTTCTTC
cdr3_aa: CASSVALLKGLHEQFF

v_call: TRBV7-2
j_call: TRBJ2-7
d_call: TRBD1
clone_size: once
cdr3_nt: TGTGCCAGCAGCCTATGGGACAGGGCCTACGAGCAGTACTTC
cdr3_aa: CASSLWDRAYEQYF

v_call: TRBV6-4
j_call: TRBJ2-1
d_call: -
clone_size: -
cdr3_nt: TGTGCCAGCAGTGACGGCCTAGCTGAGGACGGTGAGCAGTTCTTC
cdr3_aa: CASSDGLAEDGEQFF

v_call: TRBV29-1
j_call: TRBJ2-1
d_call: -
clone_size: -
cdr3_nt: TGCAGCGTTGGAGGTAATGAGCAGTTCTTC
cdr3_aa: CSVGGNEQFF

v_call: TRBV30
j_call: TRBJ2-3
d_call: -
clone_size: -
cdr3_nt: TGTGCCTGGAGTAGGATATTTGGGGCAGATACGCAGTATTTT
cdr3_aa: CAWSRIFGADTQYF

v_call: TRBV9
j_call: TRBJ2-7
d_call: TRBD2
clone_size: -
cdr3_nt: TGTGCCAGCAGCTCATCGGGGCTAGCGGGAGGGTACGAGCAGTACTTC
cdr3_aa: CASSSSGLAGGYEQYF

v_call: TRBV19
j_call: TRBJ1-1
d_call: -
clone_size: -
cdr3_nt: TGTGCCAGTAGTATATGGGGGATATCAACAACTGAAGCTTTCTTT
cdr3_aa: CASSIWGISTTEAFF

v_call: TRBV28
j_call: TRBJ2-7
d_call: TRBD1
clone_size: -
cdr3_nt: TGTGCCTGTCGACAGGGGAGCTCCTACGAGCAGTACTTC
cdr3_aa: CACRQGSSYEQYF

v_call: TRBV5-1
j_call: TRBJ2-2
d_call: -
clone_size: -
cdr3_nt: TGCGCCAGCAGCTTGAAGGGAGCGGCCGGGGAGCTGTTTTTT
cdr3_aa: CASSLKGAAGELFF

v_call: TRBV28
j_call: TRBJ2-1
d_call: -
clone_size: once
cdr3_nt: TGTGCCATCGCAGGGGCGGCCTACAATGAGCAGTTCTTC
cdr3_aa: CAIAGAAYNEQFF

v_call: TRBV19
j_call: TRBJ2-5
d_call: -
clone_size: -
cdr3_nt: TGTGCCAGTAGTATTTTGGCAGCAACGAAAGAAGAGACCCAGTACTTC
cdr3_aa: CASSILAATKEETQYF

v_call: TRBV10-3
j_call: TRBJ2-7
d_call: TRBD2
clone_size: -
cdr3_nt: TGTGCCATCAGTGACTCGCTGGGACTAGCGGACATCTACGAGCAGTACTTC
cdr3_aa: CAISDSLGLADIYEQYF

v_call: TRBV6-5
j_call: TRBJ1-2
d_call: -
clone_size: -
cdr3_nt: TGTGCCAGCAGGGCGATGTATGGCTACACCTTC
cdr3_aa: CASRAMYGYTF

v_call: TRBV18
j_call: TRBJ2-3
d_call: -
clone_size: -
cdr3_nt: TGTGCCAGCTCAGCGCCCTCGAGGCCCACAGATACGCAGTATTTT
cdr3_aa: CASSAPSRPTDTQYF

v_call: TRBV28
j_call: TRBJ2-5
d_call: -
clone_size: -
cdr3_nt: TGTGCCAGCACACTAGGGTCCAAAGAGACCCAGTACTTC
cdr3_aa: CASTLGSKETQYF

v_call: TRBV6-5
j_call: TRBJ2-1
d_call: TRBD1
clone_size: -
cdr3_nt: TGTGCCAGCAGTTACTCGATTGGGACAGGGGACAATGAGCAGTTCTTC
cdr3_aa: CASSYSIGTGDNEQFF

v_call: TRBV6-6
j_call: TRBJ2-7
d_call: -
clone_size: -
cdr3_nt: TGTGCCAGCAGTGAACTCTACGAGCAGTACTTC
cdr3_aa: CASSELYEQYF

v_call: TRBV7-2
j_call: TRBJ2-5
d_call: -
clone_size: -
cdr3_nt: TGTGCCAGCAGCTCGCCTAAGGAGCGAGAGACCCAGTACTTC
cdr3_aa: CASSSPKERETQYF

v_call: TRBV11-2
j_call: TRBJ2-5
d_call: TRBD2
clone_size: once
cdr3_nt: TGTGCCAGCAGCTTAACTACTAGCGGGCTCACGACCCAGTACTTC
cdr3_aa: CASSLTTSGLTTQYF

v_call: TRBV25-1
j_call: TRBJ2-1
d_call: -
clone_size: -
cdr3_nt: TGTGCCAGCAGTGCCCCGGGGCCCTACAATGAGCAGTTCTTC
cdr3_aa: CASSAPGPYNEQFF

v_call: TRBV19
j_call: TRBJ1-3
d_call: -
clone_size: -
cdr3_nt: TGTGCCAGTAGTATAGTCCCGGCCGCGGGAAACACCATATATTTT
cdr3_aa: CASSIVPAAGNTIYF

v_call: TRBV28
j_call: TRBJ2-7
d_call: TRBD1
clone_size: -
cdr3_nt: TGTGCCAGCAGCCTAGGACAGGGGTACGAGCAGTACTTC
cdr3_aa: CASSLGQGYEQYF

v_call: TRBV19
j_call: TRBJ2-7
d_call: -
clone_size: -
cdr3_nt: TGTGCCAGTAGTATAGTCCCGAGCTCTCTGGGCTACGAGCAGTACTTC
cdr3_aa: CASSIVPSSLGYEQYF

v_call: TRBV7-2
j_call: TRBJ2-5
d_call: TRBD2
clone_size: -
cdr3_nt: TGTGCCAGCAGTGGAAGCGGGGCCCAAGGTAACCGGTACTTC
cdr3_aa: CASSGSGAQGNRYF

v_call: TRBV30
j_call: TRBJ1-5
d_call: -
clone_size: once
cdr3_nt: TGTGCCTGGAGTGCGGGGGGCGGTCAGCCCCAGCATTTT
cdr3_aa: CAWSAGGGQPQHF

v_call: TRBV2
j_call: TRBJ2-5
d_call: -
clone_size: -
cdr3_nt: TGTGCCAGCCTCGGGGGCCGGTATCAAGAGACCCAGTACTTC
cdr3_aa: CASLGGRYQETQYF

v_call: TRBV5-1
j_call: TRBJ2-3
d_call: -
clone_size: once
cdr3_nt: TGCGCCAGCAGCCCGGCCCGAGGGACTTCAGATACGCAGTATTTT
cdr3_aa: CASSPARGTSDTQYF

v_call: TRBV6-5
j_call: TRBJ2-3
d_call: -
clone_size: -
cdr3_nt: TGTGCCAGCAGTTATAGGCGTAGCCCTAGCACAGATACGCAGTATTTT
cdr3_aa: CASSYRRSPSTDTQYF

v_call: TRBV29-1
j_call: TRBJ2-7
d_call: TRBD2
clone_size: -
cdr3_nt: TGCAGCGCCGCACTCGGGGGGGGCCACGAGCAGTACTTC
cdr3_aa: CSAALGGGHEQYF

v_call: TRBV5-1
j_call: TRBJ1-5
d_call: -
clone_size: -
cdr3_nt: TGCGCCAGCAGCCTGGACAGCTATAGCAATCAGCCCCAGCATTTT
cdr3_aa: CASSLDSYSNQPQHF

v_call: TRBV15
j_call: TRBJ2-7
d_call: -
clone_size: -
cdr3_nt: TGTGCCACCAGCAGGGCGCGTGGAATCTACGAGCAGTACTTC
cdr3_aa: CATSRARGIYEQYF

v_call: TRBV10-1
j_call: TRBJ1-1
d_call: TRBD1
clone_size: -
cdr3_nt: TGCGCCAGCAGTGAGGGGACAGGGGACACTGAAGCTTTCTTT
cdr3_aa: CASSEGTGDTEAFF

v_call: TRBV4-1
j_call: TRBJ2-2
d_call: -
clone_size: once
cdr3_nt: TGCGCCAGCAGCCAAGCTCCGACAGGCCCGAACACCGGGGAGCTGTTTTTT
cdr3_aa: CASSQAPTGPNTGELFF

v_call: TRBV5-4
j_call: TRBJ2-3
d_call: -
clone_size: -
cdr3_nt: TGTGCCAGCAGCGTTCAGACCCAAACTCGGGATACGCAGTATTTT
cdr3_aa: CASSVQTQTRDTQYF